This T cell receptor (beta chain) was recorded in a study of blood T cell repertoires in COVID-19. Whole-study context: Acute-phase and convalescent COVID-19 samples originated in the United States, Italy and Spain. The cDNA or gDNA used as material had been derived from T cells, B-cell-depleted T cells, or PBMCs.

In the authors' methods: Amplification of reference gene primers was used by the study to estimate nucleated cell counts. The method was immunoSEQ multiplex PCR; TCRdb's version includes in-frame clones alone and lacks a portion of them. V and J calls and clone size are those listed in that table; D and trimming were worked out from the DNA. The data hold 85,000 to 110,000 clones, with about 90% observed a single time. Trimming pared 6 bases from V and 2 bases from J, leaving 10 bases between. Germline CDR1 reads LNHDA; CDR2 reads SQIVND (reference sequence). This CDR3 contains 13 residues. The J gene is TRBJ1-1, the V gene TRBV19; perhaps TRBD1 as D (5 bases). The receptor's source is a man aged 50-60 years in a cohort sampled during active COVID-19. Sequenced input: peripheral blood. CDR3 protein: CASRGQGNTEAFF. Written as DNA, the CDR3 is TGTGCCAGTAGGGGCCAGGGAAACACTGAAGCTTTCTTT. The variable domain in full, completed from reference TRBV19 and TRBJ1-1, reads DGGITQSPKYLFRKEGQNVTLSCEQNLNHDAMYWYRQDPGQGLRLIYYSQIVNDFQKGDIAEGYSVSREKKESFPLTVTSAQKNPTAFYLCASRGQGNTEAFFGQGTRLTVV.